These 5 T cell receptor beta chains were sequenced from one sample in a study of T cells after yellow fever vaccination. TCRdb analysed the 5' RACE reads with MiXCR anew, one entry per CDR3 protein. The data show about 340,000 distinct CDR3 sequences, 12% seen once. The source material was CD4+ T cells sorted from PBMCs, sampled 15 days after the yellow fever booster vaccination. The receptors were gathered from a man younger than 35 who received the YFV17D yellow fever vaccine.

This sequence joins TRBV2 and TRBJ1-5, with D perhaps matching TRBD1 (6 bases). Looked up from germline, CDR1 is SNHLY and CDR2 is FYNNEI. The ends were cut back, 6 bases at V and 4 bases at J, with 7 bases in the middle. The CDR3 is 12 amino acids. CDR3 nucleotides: TGTGCCAGCAGAGGGGGTAATCAGCCCCAGCATTTT. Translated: CASRGGNQPQHF.

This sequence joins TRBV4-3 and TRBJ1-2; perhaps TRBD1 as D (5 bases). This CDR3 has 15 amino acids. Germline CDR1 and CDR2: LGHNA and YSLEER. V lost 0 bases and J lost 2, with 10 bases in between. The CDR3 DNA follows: TGCGCCAGCAGCCAAGAGAATGACAGAAACTATGGCTACACCTTC. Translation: CASSQENDRNYGYTF.

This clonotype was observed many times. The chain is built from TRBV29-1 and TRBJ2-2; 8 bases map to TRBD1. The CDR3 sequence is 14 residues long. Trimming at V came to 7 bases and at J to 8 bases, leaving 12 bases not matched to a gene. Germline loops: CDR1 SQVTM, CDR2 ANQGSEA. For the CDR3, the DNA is TGCAGCGCCACGGTGGACAGGGCGAGTGGGGAGCTGTTTTTT. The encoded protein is CSATVDRASGELFF.

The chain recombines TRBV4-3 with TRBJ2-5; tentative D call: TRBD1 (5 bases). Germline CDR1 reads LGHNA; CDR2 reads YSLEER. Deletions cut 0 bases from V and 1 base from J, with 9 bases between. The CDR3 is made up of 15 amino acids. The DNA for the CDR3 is TGCGCCAGCAGCCAAGAACGACAGTTCCAAGAGACCCAGTACTTC. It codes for CASSQERQFQETQYF.

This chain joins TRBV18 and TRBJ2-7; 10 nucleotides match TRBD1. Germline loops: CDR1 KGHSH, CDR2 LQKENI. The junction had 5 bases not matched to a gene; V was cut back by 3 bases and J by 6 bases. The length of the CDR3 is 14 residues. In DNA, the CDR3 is TGTGCCAGCTCACCGGTGGGGACAGGGGCCGAGCAGTACGTC. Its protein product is CASSPVGTGAEQYV.